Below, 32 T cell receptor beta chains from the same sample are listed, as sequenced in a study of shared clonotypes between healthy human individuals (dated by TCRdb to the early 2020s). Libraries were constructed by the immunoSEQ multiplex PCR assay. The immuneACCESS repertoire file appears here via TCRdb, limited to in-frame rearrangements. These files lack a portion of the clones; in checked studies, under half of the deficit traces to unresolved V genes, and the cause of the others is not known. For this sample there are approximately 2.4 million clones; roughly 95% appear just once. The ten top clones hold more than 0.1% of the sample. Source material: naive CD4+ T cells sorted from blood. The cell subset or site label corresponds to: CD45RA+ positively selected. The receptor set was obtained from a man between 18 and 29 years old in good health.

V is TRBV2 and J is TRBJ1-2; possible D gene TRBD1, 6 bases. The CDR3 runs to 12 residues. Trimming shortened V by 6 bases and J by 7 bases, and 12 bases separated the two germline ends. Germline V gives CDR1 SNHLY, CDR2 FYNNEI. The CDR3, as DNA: TGTGCCAGCAGCACAGGGCTGGGTGGCTACACCTTC. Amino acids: CASSTGLGGYTF.

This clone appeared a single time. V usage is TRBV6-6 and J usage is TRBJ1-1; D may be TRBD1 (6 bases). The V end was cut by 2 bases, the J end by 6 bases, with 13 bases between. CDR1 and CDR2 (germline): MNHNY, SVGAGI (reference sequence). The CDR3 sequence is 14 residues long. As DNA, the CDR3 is TGTGCCAGCAGTTACCAGGGGAAAATATCTGAAGCTTTCTTT. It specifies CASSYQGKISEAFF.

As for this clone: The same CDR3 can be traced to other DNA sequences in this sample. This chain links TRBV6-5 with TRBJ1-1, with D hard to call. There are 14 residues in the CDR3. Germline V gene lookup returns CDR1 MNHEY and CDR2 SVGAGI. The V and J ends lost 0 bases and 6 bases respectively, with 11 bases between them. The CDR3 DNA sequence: TGTGCCAGCAGTTACTCGACGGGCGTCGCTGAAGCTTTCTTT. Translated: CASSYSTGVAEAFF.

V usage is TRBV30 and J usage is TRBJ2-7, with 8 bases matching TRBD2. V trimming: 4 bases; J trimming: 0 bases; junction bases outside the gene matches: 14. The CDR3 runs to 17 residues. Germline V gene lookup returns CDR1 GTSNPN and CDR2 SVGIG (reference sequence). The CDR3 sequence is CAWTPTPLAVNSYEQYF. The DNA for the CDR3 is TGTGCCTGGACCCCTACCCCACTAGCGGTAAACTCCTACGAGCAGTACTTC.

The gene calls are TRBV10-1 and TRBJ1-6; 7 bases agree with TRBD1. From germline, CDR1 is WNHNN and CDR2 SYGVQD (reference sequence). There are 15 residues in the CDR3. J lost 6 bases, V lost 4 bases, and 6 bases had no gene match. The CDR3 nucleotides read TGCGCCAGCAGTGTTTCCCGGGACAGTAATTCACCCCTCCACTTT. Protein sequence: CASSVSRDSNSPLHF.

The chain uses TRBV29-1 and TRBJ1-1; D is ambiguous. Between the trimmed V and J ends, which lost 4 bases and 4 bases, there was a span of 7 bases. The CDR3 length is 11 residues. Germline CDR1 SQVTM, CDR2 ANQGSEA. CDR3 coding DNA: TGCAGCGTTGTGATGAGCACTGAAGCTTTCTTT. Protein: CSVVMSTEAFF.

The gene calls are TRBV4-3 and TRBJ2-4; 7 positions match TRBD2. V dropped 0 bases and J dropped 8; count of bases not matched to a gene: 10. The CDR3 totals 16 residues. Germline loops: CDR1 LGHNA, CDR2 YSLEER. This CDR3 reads CASSQDTMASGDIQYF. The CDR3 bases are TGCGCCAGCAGCCAAGATACTATGGCTAGCGGAGACATTCAGTACTTC.

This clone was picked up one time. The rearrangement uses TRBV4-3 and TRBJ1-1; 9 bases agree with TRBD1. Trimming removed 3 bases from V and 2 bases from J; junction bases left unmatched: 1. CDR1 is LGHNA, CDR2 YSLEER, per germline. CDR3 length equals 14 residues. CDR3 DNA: TGCGCCAGCAGCCACACAGGGGGCAACACTGAAGCTTTCTTT. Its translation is CASSHTGGNTEAFF.

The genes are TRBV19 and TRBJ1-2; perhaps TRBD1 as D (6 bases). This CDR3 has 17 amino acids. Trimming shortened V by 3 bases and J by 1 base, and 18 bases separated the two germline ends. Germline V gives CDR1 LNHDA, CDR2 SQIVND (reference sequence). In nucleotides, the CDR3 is TGTGCCAGTAGTATTCAAGACAGGAGGGAGTATAACTATGGCTACACCTTC. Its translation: CASSIQDRREYNYGYTF.

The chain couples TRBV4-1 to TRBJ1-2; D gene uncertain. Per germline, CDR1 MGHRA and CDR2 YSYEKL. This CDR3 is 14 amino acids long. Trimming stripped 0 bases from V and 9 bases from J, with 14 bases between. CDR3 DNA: TGCGCCAGCAGCCAAGATGAAAGCTTCTGGAGCTACACCTTC. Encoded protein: CASSQDESFWSYTF.

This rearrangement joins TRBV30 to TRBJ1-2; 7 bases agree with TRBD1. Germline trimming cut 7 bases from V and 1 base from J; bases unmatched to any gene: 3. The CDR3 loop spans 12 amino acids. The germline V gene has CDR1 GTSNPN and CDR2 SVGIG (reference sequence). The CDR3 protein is CASNRGNYGYTF. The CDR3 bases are TGTGCCTCTAACAGGGGTAACTATGGCTACACCTTC.

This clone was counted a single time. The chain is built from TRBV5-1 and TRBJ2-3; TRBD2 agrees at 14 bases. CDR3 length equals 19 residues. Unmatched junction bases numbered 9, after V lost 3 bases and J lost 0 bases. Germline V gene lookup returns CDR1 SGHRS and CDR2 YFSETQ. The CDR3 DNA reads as TGCGCCAGCAGCTCCCGGACTAGCGGGGGGATAATTAGCACAGATACGCAGTATTTT. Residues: CASSSRTSGGIISTDTQYF.

CDR3 in amino acids: CASSFGPSTDTQYF. CDR3 bases: TGTGCCAGCAGCTTCGGGCCTAGCACAGATACGCAGTATTTT. This chain joins TRBV7-2 and TRBJ2-3; no reliable D call. The germline V gene encodes CDR1 SGHTA and CDR2 FQGNSA. Deletions cut 3 bases from V and 0 bases from J, with 7 bases between. CDR3 length: 14 residues.

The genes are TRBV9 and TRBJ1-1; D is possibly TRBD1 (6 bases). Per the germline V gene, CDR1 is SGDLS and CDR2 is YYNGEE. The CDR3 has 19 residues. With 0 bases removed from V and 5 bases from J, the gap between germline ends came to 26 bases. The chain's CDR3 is CASSVVFRGRDYVQTEAFF. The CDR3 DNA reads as TGTGCCAGCAGCGTAGTTTTCCGGGGGCGAGACTATGTCCAGACTGAAGCTTTCTTT.

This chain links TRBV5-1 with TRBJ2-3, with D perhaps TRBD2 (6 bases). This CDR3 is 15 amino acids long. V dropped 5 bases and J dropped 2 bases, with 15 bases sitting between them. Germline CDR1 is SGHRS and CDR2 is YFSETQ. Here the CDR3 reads CASSEGSGSTDTQYF. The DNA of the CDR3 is TGCGCCAGCAGTGAAGGTAGCGGATCCACAGATACGCAGTATTTT. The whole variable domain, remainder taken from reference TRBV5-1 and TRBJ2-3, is KAGVTQTPRYLIKTRGQQVTLSCSPISGHRSVSWYQQTPGQGLQFLFEYFSETQRNKGNFPGRFSGRQFSNSRSEMNVSTLELGDSALYLCASSEGSGSTDTQYFGPGTRLTVL.

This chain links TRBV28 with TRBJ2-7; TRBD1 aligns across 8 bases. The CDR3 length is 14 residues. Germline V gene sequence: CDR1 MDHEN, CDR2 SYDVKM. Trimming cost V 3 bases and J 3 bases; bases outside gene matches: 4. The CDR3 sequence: CASSFATGVYEQYF. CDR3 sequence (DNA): TGTGCCAGCAGTTTCGCGACAGGGGTCTACGAGCAGTACTTC.

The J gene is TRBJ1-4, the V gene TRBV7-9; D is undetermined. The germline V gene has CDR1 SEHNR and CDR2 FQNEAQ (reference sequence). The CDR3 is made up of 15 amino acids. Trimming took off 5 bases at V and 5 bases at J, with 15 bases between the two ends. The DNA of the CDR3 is TGTGCCAGCAGCCCTTCCGCGTCAGGAAATGAAAAACTGTTTTTT. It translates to CASSPSASGNEKLFF. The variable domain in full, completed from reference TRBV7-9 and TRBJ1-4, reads DTGVSQNPRHKITKRGQNVTFRCDPISEHNRLYWYRQTLGQGPEFLTYFQNEAQLEKSRLLSDRFSAERPKGSFSTLEIQRTEQGDSAMYLCASSPSASGNEKLFFGSGTQLSVL.

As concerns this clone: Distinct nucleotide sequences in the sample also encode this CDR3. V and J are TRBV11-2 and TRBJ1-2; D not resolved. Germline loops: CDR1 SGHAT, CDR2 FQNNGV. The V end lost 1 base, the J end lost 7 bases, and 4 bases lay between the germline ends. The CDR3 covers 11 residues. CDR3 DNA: TGTGCCAGCAGCTTAGGGCTTGGCTACACCTTC. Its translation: CASSLGLGYTF.

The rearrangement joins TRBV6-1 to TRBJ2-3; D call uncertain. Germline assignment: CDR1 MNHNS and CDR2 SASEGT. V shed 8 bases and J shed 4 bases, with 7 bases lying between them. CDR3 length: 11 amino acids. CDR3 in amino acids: CASDSADTQYF. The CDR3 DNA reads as TGTGCCAGCGACTCTGCAGATACGCAGTATTTT.

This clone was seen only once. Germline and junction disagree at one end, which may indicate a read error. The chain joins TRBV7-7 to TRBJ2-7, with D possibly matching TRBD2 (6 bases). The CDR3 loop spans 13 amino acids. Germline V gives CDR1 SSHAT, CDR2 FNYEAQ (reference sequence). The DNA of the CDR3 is TGTGCTAGCAGACCTTTAGCGGTCTCAGAGCAGTACTTC. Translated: CASRPLAVSEQYF.

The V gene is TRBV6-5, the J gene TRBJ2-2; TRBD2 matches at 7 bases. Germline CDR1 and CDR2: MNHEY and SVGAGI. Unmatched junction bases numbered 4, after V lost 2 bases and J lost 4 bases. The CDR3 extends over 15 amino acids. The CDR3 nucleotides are TGTGCCAGCAGTTACCGCGGGAGTGGCACCGGGGAGCTGTTTTTT. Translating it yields CASSYRGSGTGELFF.

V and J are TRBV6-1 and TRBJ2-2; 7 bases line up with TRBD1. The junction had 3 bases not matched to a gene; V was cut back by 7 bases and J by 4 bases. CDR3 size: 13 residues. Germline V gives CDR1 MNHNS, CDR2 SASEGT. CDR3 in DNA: TGTGCCAGCAAACAGGGGAGCACCGGGGAGCTGTTTTTT. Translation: CASKQGSTGELFF.

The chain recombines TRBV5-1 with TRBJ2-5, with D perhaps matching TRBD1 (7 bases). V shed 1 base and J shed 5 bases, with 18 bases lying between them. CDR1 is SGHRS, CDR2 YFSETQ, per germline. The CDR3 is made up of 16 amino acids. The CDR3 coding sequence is TGCGCCAGCAGCTTGAGTATCGGAGGGGGCGAGGAGACCCAGTACTTC. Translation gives CASSLSIGGGEETQYF.

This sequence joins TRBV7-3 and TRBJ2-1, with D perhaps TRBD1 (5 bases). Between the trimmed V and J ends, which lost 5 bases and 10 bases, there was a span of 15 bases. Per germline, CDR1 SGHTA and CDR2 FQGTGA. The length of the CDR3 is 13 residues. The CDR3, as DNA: TGTGCCAGCAGCAAACACACTCGGACAGAGCAGTTCTTC. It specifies CASSKHTRTEQFF.

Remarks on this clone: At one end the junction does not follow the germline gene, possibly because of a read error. CDR3 nucleotide sequence: TGCGCCAGCAGGCAAGGGGGGACCACAGATACGCAGTATTTT. Translation gives CASRQGGTTDTQYF. V usage is TRBV4-3 and J usage is TRBJ2-3; D may be TRBD1 or TRBD2 (6 bases each). The CDR3 totals 14 residues. Germline V gene sequence: CDR1 LGHNA, CDR2 YSLEER.

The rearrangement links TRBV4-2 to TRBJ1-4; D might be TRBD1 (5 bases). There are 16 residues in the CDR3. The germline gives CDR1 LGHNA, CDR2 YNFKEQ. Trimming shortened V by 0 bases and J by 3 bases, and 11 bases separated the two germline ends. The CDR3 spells CASSQEGGGSNEKLFF. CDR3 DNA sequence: TGTGCCAGCAGCCAAGAGGGGGGGGGATCTAATGAAAAACTGTTTTTT.

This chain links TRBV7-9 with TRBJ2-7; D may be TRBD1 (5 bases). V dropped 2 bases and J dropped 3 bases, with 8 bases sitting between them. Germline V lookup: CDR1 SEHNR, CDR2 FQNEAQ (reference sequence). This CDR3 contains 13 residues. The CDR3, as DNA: TGTGCCAGCAGCTTATGGCAGGGCTACGAGCAGTACTTC. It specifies CASSLWQGYEQYF.

As DNA, the CDR3 is TGTGCCAGCAGGGCCCCCGGGACAGGGCATTCACCCCTCCACTTT. Protein sequence: CASRAPGTGHSPLHF. The chain couples TRBV6-1 to TRBJ1-6; 9 nucleotides agree with TRBD1. J was trimmed by 8 bases and V by 6 bases; bases with no gene match: 8. CDR3 length: 15 residues. Germline V gene lookup returns CDR1 MNHNS and CDR2 SASEGT.

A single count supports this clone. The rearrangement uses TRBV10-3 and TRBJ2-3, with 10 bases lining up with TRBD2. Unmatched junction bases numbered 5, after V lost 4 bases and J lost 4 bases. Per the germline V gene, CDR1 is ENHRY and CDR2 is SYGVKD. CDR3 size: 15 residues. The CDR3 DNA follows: TGTGCCATCAGTGCTAGCGGGAGTTTTGCAGATACGCAGTATTTT. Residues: CAISASGSFADTQYF.

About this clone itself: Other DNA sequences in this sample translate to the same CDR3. This CDR3 reads CASSSGGNNEQFF. CDR3 DNA: TGCGCCAGCAGCAGCGGGGGGAACAATGAGCAGTTCTTC. The chain recombines TRBV5-1 with TRBJ2-1; TRBD2 matches 9 bases. The CDR3 loop spans 13 amino acids. Germline CDR1 and CDR2: SGHRS and YFSETQ. Trimming at V came to 4 bases and at J to 5 bases, leaving 1 base not matched to a gene.

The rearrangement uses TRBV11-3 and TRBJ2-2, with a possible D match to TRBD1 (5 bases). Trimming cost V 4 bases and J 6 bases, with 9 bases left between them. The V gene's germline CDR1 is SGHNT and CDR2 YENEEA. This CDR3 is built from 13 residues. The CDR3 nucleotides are TGTGCCAGCAGCTCCTGGGGCCCCGGGGAGCTGTTTTTT. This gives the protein CASSSWGPGELFF.

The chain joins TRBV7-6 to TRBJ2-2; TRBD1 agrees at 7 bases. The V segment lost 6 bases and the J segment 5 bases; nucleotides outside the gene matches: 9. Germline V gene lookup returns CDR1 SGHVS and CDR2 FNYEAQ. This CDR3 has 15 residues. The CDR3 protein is CASRRQGGGTGELFF. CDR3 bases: TGTGCCAGCAGACGACAGGGCGGTGGAACCGGGGAGCTGTTTTTT. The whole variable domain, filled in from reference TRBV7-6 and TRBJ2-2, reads GAGVSQSPRYKVTKRGQDVALRCDPISGHVSLYWYRQALGQGPEFLTYFNYEAQQDKSGLPNDRFSAERPEGSISTLTIQRTEQRDSAMYRCASRRQGGGTGELFFGEGSRLTVL.